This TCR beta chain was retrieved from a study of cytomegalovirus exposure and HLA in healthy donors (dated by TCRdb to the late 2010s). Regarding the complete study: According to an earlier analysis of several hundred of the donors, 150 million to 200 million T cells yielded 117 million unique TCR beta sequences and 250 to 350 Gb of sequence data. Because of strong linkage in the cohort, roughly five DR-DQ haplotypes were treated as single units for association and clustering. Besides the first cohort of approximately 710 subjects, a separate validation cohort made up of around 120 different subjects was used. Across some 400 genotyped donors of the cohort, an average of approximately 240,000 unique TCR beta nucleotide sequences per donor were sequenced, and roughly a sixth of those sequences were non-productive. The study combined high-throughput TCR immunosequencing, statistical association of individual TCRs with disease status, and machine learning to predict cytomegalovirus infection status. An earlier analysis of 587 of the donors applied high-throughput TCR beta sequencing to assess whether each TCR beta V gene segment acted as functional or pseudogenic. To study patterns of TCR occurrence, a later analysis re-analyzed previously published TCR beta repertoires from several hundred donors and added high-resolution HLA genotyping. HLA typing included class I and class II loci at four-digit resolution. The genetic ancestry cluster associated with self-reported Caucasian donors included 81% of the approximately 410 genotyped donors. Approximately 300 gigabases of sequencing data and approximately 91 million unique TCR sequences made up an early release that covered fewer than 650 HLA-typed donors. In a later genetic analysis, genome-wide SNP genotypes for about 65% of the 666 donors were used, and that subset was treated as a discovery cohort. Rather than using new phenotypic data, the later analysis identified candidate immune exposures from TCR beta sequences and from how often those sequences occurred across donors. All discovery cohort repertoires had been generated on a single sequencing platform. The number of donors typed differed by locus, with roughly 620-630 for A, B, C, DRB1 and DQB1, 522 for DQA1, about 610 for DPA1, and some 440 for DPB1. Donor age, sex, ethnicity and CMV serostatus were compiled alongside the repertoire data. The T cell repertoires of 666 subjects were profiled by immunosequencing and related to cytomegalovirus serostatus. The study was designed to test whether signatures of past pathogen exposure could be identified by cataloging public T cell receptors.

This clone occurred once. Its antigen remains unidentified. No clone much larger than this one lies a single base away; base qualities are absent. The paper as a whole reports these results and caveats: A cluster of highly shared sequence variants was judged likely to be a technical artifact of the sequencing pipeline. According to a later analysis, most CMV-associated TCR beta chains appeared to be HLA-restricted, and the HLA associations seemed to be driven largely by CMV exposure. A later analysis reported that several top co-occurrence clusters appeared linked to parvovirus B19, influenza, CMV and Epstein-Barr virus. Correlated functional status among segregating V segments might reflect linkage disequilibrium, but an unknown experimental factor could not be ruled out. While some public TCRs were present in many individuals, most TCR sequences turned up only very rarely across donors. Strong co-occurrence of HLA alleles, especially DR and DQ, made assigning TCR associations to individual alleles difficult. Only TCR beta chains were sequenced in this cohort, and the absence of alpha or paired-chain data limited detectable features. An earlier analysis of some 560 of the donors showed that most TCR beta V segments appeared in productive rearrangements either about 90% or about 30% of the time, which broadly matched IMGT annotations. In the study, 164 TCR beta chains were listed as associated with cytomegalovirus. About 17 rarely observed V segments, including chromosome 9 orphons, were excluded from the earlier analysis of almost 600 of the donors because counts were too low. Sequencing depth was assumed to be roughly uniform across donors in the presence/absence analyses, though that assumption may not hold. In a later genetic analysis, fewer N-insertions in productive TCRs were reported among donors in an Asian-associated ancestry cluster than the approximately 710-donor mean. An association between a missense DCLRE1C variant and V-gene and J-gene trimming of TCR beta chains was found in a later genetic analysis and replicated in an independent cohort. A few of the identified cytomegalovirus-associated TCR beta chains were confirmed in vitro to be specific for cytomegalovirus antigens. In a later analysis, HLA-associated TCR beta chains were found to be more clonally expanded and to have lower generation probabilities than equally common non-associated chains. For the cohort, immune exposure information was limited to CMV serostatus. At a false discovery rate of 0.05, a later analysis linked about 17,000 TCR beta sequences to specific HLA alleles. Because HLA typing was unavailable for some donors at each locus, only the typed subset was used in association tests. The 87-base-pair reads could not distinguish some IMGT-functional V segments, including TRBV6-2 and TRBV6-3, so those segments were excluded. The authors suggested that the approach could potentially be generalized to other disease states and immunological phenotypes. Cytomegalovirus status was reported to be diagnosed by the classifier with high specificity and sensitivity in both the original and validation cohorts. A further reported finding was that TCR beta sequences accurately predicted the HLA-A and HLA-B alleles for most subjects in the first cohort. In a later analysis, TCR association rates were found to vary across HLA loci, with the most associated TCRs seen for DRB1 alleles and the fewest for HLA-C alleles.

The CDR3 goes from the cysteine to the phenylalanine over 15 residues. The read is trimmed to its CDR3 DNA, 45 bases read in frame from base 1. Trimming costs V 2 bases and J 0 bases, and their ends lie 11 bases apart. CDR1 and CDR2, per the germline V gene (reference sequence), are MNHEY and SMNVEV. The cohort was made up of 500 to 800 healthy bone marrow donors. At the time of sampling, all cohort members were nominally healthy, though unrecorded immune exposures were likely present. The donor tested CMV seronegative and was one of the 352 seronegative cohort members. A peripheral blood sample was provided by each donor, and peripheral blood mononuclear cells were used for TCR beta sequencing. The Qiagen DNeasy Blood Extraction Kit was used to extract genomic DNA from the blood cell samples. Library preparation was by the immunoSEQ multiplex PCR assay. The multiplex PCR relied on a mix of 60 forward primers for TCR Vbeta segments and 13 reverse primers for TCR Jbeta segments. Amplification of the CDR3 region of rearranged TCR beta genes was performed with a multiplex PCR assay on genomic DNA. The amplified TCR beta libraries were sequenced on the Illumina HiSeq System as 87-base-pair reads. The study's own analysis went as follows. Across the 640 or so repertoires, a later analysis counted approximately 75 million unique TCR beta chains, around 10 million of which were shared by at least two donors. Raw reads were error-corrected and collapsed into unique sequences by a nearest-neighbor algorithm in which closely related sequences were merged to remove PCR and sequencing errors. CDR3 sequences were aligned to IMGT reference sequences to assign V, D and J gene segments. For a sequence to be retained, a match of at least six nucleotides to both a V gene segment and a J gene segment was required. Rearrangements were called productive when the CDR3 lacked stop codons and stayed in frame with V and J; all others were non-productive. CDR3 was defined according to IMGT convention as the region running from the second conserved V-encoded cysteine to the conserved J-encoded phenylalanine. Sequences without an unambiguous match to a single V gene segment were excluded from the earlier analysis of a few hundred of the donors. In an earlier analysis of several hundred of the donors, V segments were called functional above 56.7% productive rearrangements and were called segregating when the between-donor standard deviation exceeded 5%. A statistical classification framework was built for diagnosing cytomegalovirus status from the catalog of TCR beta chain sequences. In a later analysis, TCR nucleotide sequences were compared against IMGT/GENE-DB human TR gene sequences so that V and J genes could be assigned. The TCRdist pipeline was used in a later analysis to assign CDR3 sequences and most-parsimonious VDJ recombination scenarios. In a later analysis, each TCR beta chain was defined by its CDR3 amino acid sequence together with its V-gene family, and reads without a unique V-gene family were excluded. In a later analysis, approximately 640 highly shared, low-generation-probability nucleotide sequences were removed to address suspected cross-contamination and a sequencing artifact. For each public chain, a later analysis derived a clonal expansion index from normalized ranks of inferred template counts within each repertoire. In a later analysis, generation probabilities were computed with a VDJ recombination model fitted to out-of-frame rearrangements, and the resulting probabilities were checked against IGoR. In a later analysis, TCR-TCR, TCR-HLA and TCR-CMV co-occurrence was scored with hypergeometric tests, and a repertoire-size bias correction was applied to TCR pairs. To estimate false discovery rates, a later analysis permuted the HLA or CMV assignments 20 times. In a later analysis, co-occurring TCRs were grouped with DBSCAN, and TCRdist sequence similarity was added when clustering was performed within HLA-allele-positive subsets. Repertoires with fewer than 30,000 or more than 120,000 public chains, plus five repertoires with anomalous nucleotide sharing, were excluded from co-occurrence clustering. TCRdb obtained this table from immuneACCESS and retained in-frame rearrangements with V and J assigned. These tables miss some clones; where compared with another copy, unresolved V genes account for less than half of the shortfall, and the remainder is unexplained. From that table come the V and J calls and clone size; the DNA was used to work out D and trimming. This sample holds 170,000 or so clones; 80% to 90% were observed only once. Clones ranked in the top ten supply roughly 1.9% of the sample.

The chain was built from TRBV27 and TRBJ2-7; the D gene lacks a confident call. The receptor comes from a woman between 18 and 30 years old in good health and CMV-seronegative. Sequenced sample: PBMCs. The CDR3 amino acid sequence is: CASSLQADRSYEQYF. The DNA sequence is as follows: TGTGCCAGCAGTTTACAGGCCGACCGCTCCTACGAGCAGTACTTC.